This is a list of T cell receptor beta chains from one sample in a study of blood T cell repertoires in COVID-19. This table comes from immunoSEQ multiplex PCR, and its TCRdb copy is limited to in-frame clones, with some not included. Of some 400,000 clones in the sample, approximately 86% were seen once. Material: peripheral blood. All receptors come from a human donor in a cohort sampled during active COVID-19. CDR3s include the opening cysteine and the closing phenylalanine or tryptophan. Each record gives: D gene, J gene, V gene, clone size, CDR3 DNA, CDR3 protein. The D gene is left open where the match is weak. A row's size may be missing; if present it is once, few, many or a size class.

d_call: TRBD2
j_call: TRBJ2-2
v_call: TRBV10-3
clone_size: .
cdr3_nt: TGTGCCATCAAGGAGCTAGCGGGAGCTTCCGGGGAGCTGTTTTTT
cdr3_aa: CAIKELAGASGELFF

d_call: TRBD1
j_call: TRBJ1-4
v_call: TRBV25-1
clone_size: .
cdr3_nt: TGTGCCAGCAGTGATGGGAAGAGGGGGCGGAAAGAAAAACTGTTTTTT
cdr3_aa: CASSDGKRGRKEKLFF

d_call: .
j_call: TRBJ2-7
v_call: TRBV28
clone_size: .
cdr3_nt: TGTGCCAGCAGGTTACTAGGAGTACCCGAGCAGTACTTC
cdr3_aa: CASRLLGVPEQYF

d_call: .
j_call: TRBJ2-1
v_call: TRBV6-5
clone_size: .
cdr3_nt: TGTGCCAGCAGTCCACCACCGCGGGGAAATGAGCAGTTCTTC
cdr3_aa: CASSPPPRGNEQFF

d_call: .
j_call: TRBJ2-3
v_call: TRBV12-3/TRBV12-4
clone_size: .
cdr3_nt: TGTGCCAGCCAGCAGGTTACAGATACGCAGTATTTT
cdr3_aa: CASQQVTDTQYF

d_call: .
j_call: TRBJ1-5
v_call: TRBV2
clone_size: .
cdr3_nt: TGTGCCAGCAGCCTCGACACCGATCAGCCCCAGCATTTT
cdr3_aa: CASSLDTDQPQHF

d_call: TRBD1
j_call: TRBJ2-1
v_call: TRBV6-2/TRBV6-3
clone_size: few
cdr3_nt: TGTGCCAGCAGTTACAGGACCGGGACAGGGGACTACAATGAGCAGTTCTTC
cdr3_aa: CASSYRTGTGDYNEQFF

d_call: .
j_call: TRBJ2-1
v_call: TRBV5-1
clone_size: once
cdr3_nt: TGCGCCAGCAGCCCCGGGAGCCACAGTGTCGATGAGCAGTTCTTC
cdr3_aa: CASSPGSHSVDEQFF

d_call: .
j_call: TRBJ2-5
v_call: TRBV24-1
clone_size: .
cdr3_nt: TGTGCCACCAGTGATCTGACAGACCAAGAGACCCAGTACTTC
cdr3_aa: CATSDLTDQETQYF

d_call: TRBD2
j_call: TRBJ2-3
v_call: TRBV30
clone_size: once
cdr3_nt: TGTGCCTGGAGTGTGCTAGCGGGGTTCCGCACAGATACGCAGTATTTT
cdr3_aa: CAWSVLAGFRTDTQYF

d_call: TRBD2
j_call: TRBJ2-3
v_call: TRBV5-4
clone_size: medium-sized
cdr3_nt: TGTGCCAGCAGCCCCGAGCGGGGGAGGGGTTTAGATACGCAGTATTTT
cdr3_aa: CASSPERGRGLDTQYF

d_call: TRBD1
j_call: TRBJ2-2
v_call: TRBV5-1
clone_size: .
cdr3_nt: TGCGCCAGCAGCTTACAGGGGGAGGAGGCCGGGGAGCTGTTTTTT
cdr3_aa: CASSLQGEEAGELFF

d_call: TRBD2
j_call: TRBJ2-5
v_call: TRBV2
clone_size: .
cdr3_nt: TGTGCCAGCAGTGATTGGGAATTGACTAGCGGCCAAGAGACCCAGTACTTC
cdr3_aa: CASSDWELTSGQETQYF

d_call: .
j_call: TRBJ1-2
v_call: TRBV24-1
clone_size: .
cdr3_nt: TGTGCCACCAGTAGGGGTTATGCGGGGAAGGAGGAGGATGGCTACACCTTC
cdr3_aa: CATSRGYAGKEEDGYTF

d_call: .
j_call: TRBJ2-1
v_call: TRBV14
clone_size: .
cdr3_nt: TGTGCCAGCAGCCAAGAAGGGGGGGAATACAATGAGCAGTTCTTC
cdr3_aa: CASSQEGGEYNEQFF

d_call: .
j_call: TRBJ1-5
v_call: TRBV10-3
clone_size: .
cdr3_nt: TGTGCCATCAGTGACTACAATCAGCCCCAGCATTTT
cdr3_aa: CAISDYNQPQHF

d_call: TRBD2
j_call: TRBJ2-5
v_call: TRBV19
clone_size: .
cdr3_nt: TGTGCCAGTAGTCAACGACTAGCGGGAGACCCCCAAGAGACCCAGTACTTC
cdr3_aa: CASSQRLAGDPQETQYF

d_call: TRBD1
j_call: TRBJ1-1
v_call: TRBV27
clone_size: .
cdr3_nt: TGTGCCAGCAGGGACCGGGACAGGGGGTGGGACACTGAAGCTTTCTTT
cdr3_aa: CASRDRDRGWDTEAFF

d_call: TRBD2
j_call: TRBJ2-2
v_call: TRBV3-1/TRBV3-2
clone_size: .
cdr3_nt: TGTGCCAGCAGCCAAGGGGCGGGAGCCACCGGGGAGCTGTTTTTT
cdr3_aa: CASSQGAGATGELFF

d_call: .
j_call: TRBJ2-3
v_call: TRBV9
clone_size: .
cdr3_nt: TGTGCCAGCAGCACAAGCGGCCACGATACGCAGTATTTT
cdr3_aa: CASSTSGHDTQYF

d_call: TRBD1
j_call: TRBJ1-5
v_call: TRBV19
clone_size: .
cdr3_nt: TGTGCCAGTAGGGGACAGAGCTATAGCAATCAGCCCCAGCATTTT
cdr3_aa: CASRGQSYSNQPQHF

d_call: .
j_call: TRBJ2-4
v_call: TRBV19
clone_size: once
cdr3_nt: TGTGCCAGTAGTATAGGAGGGGGGGGAAACATTCAGTACTTC
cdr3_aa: CASSIGGGGNIQYF

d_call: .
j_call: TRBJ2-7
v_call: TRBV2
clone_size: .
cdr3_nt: TGTGCCAGCAGTGGGCCGGAGGAAGCCTACGAGCAGTACTTC
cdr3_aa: CASSGPEEAYEQYF

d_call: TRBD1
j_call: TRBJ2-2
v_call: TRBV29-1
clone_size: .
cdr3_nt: TGCAGCGTTGGGGGACAGTCGAACACCGGGGAGCTGTTTTTT
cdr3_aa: CSVGGQSNTGELFF

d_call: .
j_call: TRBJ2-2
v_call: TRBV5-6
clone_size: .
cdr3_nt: TGTGCCAGCAGCTTGGTTCTCACCGGGGAGCTGTTTTTT
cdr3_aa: CASSLVLTGELFF

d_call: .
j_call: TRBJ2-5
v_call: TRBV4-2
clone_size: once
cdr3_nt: TGTGCCAGCAGTACTTATTACCGGGAGACCCAGTACTTC
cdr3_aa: CASSTYYRETQYF

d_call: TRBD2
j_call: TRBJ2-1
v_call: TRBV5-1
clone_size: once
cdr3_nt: TGCGCCAGCAGTTGGAGTAGCGGGGGGGCACGTAATGAGCAGTTCTTC
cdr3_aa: CASSWSSGGARNEQFF

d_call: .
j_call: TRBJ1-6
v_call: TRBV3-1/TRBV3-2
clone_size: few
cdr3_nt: TGTGCCAGCAGCCACACAACCCCCGGGGCCCTCCACTTT
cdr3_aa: CASSHTTPGALHF

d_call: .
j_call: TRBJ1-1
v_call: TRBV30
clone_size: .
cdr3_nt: TGTGCTCACTCCGGGGGGGCTCACACTGAAGCTTTCTTT
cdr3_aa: CAHSGGAHTEAFF

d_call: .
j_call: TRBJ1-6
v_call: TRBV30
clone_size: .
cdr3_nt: TGTGCCTGGAGTGTCTGGAGACAGGCGGTTAATTCACCCCTCCACTTT
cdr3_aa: CAWSVWRQAVNSPLHF

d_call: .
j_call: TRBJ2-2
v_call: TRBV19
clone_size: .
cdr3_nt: TGTGCCAGTAGTATAAAAACGGCCGGGGAGCTGTTTTTT
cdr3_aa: CASSIKTAGELFF

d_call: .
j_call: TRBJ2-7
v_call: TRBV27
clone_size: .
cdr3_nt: TGTGCCAGCAGTTTCCAGCGGGCGCACACCTACGAGCAGTACTTC
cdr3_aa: CASSFQRAHTYEQYF

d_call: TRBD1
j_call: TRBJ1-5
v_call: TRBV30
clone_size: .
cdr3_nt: TGTGCCTGGAGTGTCACAGGGGGCCTTAGCAATCAGCCCCAGCATTTT
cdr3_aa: CAWSVTGGLSNQPQHF

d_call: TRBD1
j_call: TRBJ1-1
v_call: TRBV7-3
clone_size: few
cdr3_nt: TGTGCCAGCAGCCCCGGACAGGGGGTCGGGATGAACACTGAAGCTTTCTTT
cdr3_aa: CASSPGQGVGMNTEAFF

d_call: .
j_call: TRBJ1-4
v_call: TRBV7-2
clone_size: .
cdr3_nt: TGTGCCAGCAGCTTAGGACAGGTCTCTAATGAAAAACTGTTTTTT
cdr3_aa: CASSLGQVSNEKLFF

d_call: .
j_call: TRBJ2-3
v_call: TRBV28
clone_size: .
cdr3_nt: TGTGCCAGCAGTTTCCCTTTAGGGGCCGGCGATACGCAGTATTTT
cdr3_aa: CASSFPLGAGDTQYF

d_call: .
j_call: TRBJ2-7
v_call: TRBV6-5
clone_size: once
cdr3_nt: TGTGCCAGCAGTCGTTTATACGAGCAGTACTTC
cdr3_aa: CASSRLYEQYF

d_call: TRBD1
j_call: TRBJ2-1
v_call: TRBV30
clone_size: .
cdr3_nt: TGTGCCTGGGCCGCCGGGACAGTCCTTCCAAATGAGCAGTTCTTC
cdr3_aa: CAWAAGTVLPNEQFF

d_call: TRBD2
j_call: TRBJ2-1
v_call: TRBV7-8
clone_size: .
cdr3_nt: TGTGCCAGCAGCTTACTCAGCGGGAGGATTGAGCAGTTCTTC
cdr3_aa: CASSLLSGRIEQFF

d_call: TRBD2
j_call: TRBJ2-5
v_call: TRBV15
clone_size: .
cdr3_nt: TGTGCCACCAGCCAGAGATTAGGTCTAGCGGTAGAGACCCAGTACTTC
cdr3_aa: CATSQRLGLAVETQYF

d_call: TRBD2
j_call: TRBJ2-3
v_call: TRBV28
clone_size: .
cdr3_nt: TGTGCCAGCAGTTTACCCCTAGCGGGGTCCACAGATACGCAGTATTTT
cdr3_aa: CASSLPLAGSTDTQYF

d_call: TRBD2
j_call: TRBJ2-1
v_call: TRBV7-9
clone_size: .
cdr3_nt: TGTGCCAGCAGCTTAAGTAGCGGGGGAAATGAGCAGTTCTTC
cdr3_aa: CASSLSSGGNEQFF

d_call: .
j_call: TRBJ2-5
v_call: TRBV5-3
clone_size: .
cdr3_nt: TGTGCCAGAAGCTTGTTCCAGGCCCAAGAGACCCAGTACTTC
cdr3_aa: CARSLFQAQETQYF

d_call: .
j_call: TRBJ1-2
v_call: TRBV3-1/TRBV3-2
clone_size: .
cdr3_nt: TGTGCCAGCAGCCAAGATGGTCGGACAGCGACAGGCTACACCTTC
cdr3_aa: CASSQDGRTATGYTF

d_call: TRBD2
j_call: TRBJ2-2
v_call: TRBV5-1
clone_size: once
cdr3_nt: TGCGCCAGCACCTCCGGGGGACTAGCGGGCACCGGGGAGCTGTTTTTT
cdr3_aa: CASTSGGLAGTGELFF

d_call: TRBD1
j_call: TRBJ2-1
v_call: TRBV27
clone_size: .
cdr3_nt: TGTGCCAGCAGTCTGGGGACAGGGGGCGGAAATGAGCAGTTCTTC
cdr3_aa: CASSLGTGGGNEQFF

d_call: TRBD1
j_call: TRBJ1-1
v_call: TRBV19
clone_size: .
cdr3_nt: TGTGCCAGTAGTCCCAGGGGGCGCGGGTTGGGCACTGAAGCTTTCTTT
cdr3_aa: CASSPRGRGLGTEAFF

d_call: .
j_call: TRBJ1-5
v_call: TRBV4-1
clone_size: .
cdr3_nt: TGCGCCAGCAGCCAAGTCCAAGGCCGGGGCAATCAGCCCCAGCATTTT
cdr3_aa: CASSQVQGRGNQPQHF